These T cell receptor beta chains were read from a single sample in a study of T cells in Graves' hyperthyroidism and ophthalmopathy. TCRdb used MiXCR to reprocess the multiplex PCR reads, holding one entry per CDR3 protein. The table lists hundreds of thousands of distinct CDR3 sequences, roughly 15% of them singletons. The sample taken for sequencing was blood. The receptors here all came from a woman between 18 and 29 years old with Graves' hyperthyroidism. Each CDR3 is given with its conserved first and last residue. Clone size appears in some rows only: once, few, many, or a class for an expanded clone.

CDR3: CASSLLAEKLFF
size: many
J: TRBJ1-4
V: TRBV13

CDR3: CSASGTSSTDTQYF
size: many
J: TRBJ2-3
V: TRBV20-1

CDR3: CAWSVNSGEVYEQYF
size: few
J: TRBJ2-7
V: TRBV30

CDR3: CAWSGQGPEYF
size: .
J: TRBJ2-5
V: TRBV30

CDR3: CASSYATGELFF
size: few
J: TRBJ2-2
V: TRBV11-3

CDR3: CSASFQGADEQFF
size: few
J: TRBJ2-1
V: TRBV20-1

CDR3: CASSYFSGVKLFF
size: .
J: TRBJ1-4
V: TRBV6-2/TRBV6-3

CDR3: CASSANLHRTVNTEAFF
size: many
J: TRBJ1-1
V: TRBV12-3/TRBV12-4

CDR3: CASSNRGSETQYF
size: many
J: TRBJ2-5
V: TRBV4-3

CDR3: CSAREGTGTSYEQYF
size: few
J: TRBJ2-7
V: TRBV20-1

CDR3: CASSVPVDRKETQYF
size: .
J: TRBJ2-5
V: TRBV7-9

CDR3: CASSYSSGHQAFF
size: many
J: TRBJ1-1
V: TRBV6-6

CDR3: CASGQDGTSGRGDTQYF
size: .
J: TRBJ2-3
V: TRBV4-1

CDR3: CASSYGQVEGGYTF
size: .
J: TRBJ1-2
V: TRBV5-1

CDR3: CASSKTSGRPLGKNEQYF
size: .
J: TRBJ2-7
V: TRBV27

CDR3: CASSPFWGRETEAFF
size: many
J: TRBJ1-1
V: TRBV27

CDR3: CSGVRGLSYNEQFF
size: few
J: TRBJ2-1
V: TRBV20-1

CDR3: CASSYSGGLYTDTQYF
size: .
J: TRBJ2-3
V: TRBV7-9

CDR3: CASSVQGRWTGQETQYF
size: many
J: TRBJ2-5
V: TRBV28

CDR3: CASSKSSGGSYNEQFF
size: .
J: TRBJ2-1
V: TRBV28

CDR3: CASSETKREVTEPLDTQYF
size: many
J: TRBJ2-3
V: TRBV2

CDR3: CASSLGTAVFMDEQFF
size: few
J: TRBJ2-1
V: TRBV28

CDR3: CASSTRSGPGVYEQYF
size: .
J: TRBJ2-7
V: TRBV7-9

CDR3: CASSPIRIYEQYF
size: many
J: TRBJ2-7
V: TRBV18

CDR3: CSVERQGNEQFF
size: many
J: TRBJ2-1
V: TRBV29-1

CDR3: CASSLGPLDYGYTF
size: many
J: TRBJ1-2
V: TRBV13